Presented here are 13 T cell receptor beta chains from one specimen sequenced in a study of T-cell memory formation after mild COVID-19. TCRdb reanalysed the 5' RACE reads using MiXCR and keeps one entry per CDR3 protein. Among 150,000 or so distinct CDR3 sequences listed, about 15% were seen once. What was sequenced was PBMCs or a T cell subset sorted from them (not recorded which). These receptors were taken from an adult woman who had mild COVID-19 (a few samples of this study predate the infection). Cell type and time point are not known.

Ten or more counts support this clonotype. J is TRBJ2-1 and V is TRBV20-1; the D call may be TRBD1 or TRBD2 (5 bases each). The CDR3 totals 14 residues. Germline lookup yields CDR1 DFQATT and CDR2 SNEGSKA (reference sequence). Trimming shortened V by 4 bases and J by 7 bases, and 17 bases separated the two germline ends. Written as DNA, the CDR3 is TGCAGTGCTAAGGGGAGACTTACCAGGAATGAGCAGTTCTTC. Translating gives CSAKGRLTRNEQFF.

This clonotype was counted only a few times. The CDR3 DNA is TGTGCCAGCAGCTGGGCCCAGGGGCGGGAGACCCAGTACTTC. Its translation is CASSWAQGRETQYF. The rearrangement joins TRBV5-5 to TRBJ2-5; tentative D call: TRBD1 (6 bases). CDR3 length: 14 residues. Germline lookup yields CDR1 SGHKS and CDR2 YYEKEE (reference sequence). Trimming cost V 3 bases and J 5 bases, with 14 bases left between them.

The chain employs TRBV6-5 and TRBJ2-6; D unresolved. Germline-derived CDR1 and CDR2 are MNHEY and SVGAGI. The V gene lost 5 bases and the J gene lost 0 bases, with 5 bases spanning the gap. The CDR3 is 14 residues long. The CDR3 is CASSGDSGANVLTF. CDR3 DNA: TGTGCCAGCAGTGGTGACTCTGGGGCCAACGTCCTGACTTTC.

The DNA for the CDR3 is TGCAGTGCTAGGAGCCCGCAGGGGGCCTACAATGAGCAGTTCTTC. Its translation is CSARSPQGAYNEQFF. V and J are TRBV20-1 and TRBJ2-1; 7 nucleotides match TRBD1. V shed 3 bases and J 2 bases; nucleotides not matched to a gene: 7. CDR1 and CDR2 from the germline V gene are DFQATT and SNEGSKA (reference sequence). The CDR3 contains 15 residues.

This clonotype was seen a handful of times. This chain links TRBV5-1 with TRBJ1-5, with no clear D. There are 13 residues in the CDR3. V lost 0 bases to trimming and J lost 4 bases, with 5 bases between them. CDR1 SGHRS and CDR2 YFSETQ come from the germline V gene. The CDR3 nucleotides are TGCGCCAGCAGCTTGGAAGAAAATCAGCCCCAGCATTTT. Encoded protein: CASSLEENQPQHF.

This clonotype was seen only a few times. The DNA of the CDR3 is TGTGCCAGCAGTTGGGGGTGGGGGCTCGGCACCGGGGAGCTGTTTTTT. It specifies CASSWGWGLGTGELFF. The V gene is TRBV27, the J gene TRBJ2-2; possible D gene TRBD1, 6 bases. The CDR3 runs to 16 residues. CDR1 is MNHEY and CDR2 is SMNVEV in the germline V gene (reference sequence). V dropped 4 bases and J dropped 4 bases, with 16 bases sitting between them.

V and J are TRBV5-1 and TRBJ1-1; 7 bases match TRBD1. V trimming: 0 bases; J trimming: 1 base; junction bases outside the gene matches: 9. The germline V gene encodes CDR1 SGHRS and CDR2 YFSETQ. The CDR3 is made up of 17 amino acids. This chain's CDR3 is CASSLGPGGEGNTEAFF. DNA for the CDR3: TGCGCCAGCAGCTTGGGCCCAGGGGGAGAGGGGAACACTGAAGCTTTCTTT.

In this sample, this clonotype turned up a few times. The gene calls are TRBV5-1 and TRBJ1-1; 8 nucleotides align to TRBD1. Germline-derived CDR1 and CDR2 are SGHRS and YFSETQ. The CDR3 is 18 residues long. The trim removed 1 base at V and 6 bases at J, leaving 17 bases unmatched. The DNA of the CDR3 is TGCGCCAGCAGCTTGAGAGCCTGGACAGGGTCGGAAATATCTGAAGCTTTCTTT. It is translated as CASSLRAWTGSEISEAFF. Looking up the rest from reference TRBV5-1 and TRBJ1-1 gives the full variable domain: KAGVTQTPRYLIKTRGQQVTLSCSPISGHRSVSWYQQTPGQGLQFLFEYFSETQRNKGNFPGRFSGRQFSNSRSEMNVSTLELGDSALYLCASSLRAWTGSEISEAFFGQGTRLTVV.

The chain links TRBV4-3 to TRBJ2-1; perhaps TRBD2 as D (5 bases). Germline V lookup: CDR1 LGHNA, CDR2 YSLEER. V lost 0 bases, J lost 8 bases, and 11 bases lay in between. This CDR3 has 14 amino acids. CDR3 residues: CASSQDITGYEQFF. DNA for the CDR3: TGCGCCAGCAGCCAAGATATTACGGGATATGAGCAGTTCTTC.

This clonotype appeared many times. The chain employs TRBV5-1 and TRBJ2-5, with 7 bases aligning to TRBD1. V dropped 3 bases and J dropped 2; count of bases not matched to a gene: 1. The CDR3 sequence is 13 residues long. Germline loops: CDR1 SGHRS, CDR2 YFSETQ. As DNA, the CDR3 is TGCGCCAGCAGCTCGGACAGGCAAGAGACCCAGTACTTC. This sequence encodes CASSSDRQETQYF.

The J gene is TRBJ2-7, the V gene TRBV6-2 or TRBV6-3, with D uncertain. Germline-derived CDR1 and CDR2 are MNHEY and SVGEGT. The ends were cut back, 7 bases at V and 5 bases at J, with 12 bases in the middle. The CDR3 is 12 amino acids. The CDR3 DNA sequence: TGTGCCAGCACCCTAAAGCCGGACGAGCAGTACTTC. Encoded protein: CASTLKPDEQYF.

This clonotype has just one count. This chain connects TRBV7-9 to TRBJ1-1; the D gene is possibly TRBD1 (5 bases). Deletions cut 7 bases from V and 5 bases from J, with 20 bases between. Germline values: CDR1 SEHNR, CDR2 FQNEAQ (reference sequence). The CDR3 covers 15 residues. CDR3 nucleotides: TGTGCCAGCAACTCCCTGGGGCAGGGAAGGACTGAAGCTTTCTTT. Amino acid sequence: CASNSLGQGRTEAFF.

This clonotype was seen at least ten times. The chain uses TRBV9 and TRBJ2-3, with a possible D match to TRBD2 (6 bases). Per the germline V gene, CDR1 is SGDLS and CDR2 is YYNGEE. V was trimmed by 0 bases and J by 3 bases, leaving 17 bases between them. This CDR3 has 17 amino acids. The CDR3 nucleotides read TGTGCCAGCAGCGTAGATATTCCGGGAGTAAATACAGATACGCAGTATTTT. Translating gives CASSVDIPGVNTDTQYF. Supplemented by reference TRBV9 and TRBJ2-3, the full variable domain reads DSGVTQTPKHLITATGQRVTLRCSPRSGDLSVYWYQQSLDQGLQFLIQYYNGEERAKGNILERFSAQQFPDLHSELNLSSLELGDSALYFCASSVDIPGVNTDTQYFGPGTRLTVL.